This is a list of T cell receptor beta chains from one sample in a study of graft-versus-host responses after intestinal transplantation. The assay was immunoSEQ multiplex PCR, and TCRdb's table has in-frame clones only and misses some. Of about 110,000 clones in the sample, more than 90% were seen once. Their antigens remain unidentified. The input for sequencing was unstimulated CD4+ T cells sorted from spleen or lymph node cells, taken before transplant. The receptors stem from a human donor who was the organ donor for an intestinal transplant. The CDR3 runs from the conserved cysteine through the conserved F or W. D genes are given only for firm matches. Not every row has a clone size; where given, it reads once, few, many or a size class.

abundance	d_gene	v_gene	j_gene	CDR3aa
.	TRBD2	TRBV19	TRBJ2-1	CASSIELAGYNEQFF
.	.	TRBV18	TRBJ2-5	CASSPGDGVGETQYF
.	.	TRBV28	TRBJ1-1	CASSFDGYTEAFF
.	TRBD2	TRBV25-1	TRBJ2-3	CASSELRTSGKTDTQYF
once	.	TRBV10-2	TRBJ1-1	CAANQGEDTEAFF
.	TRBD2	TRBV4-1	TRBJ2-5	CASSQGPKAGGPRETQYF
.	.	TRBV7-9	TRBJ1-1	CASSSPTEEGTEAFF
few	TRBD1	TRBV29-1	TRBJ1-2	CSVGTGGYGYTF
.	TRBD1	TRBV6-5	TRBJ2-1	CASRRGGPPEEQFF
.	.	TRBV25-1	TRBJ1-1	CASSPHVALIAEAFF
.	.	TRBV21-1	TRBJ1-5	CASSKGQYSNQPQHF
.	TRBD2	TRBV28	TRBJ2-1	CASSSRGGGPPYNEQFF
.	TRBD2	TRBV6-5	TRBJ2-7	CASSRGTSVNEQYF
.	TRBD2	TRBV7-2	TRBJ2-7	CASRVTSGSSYEQYF
.	.	TRBV5-1	TRBJ2-3	CASSVQGTDTQYF
.	TRBD1	TRBV2	TRBJ1-1	CASRGSTGYWTEAFF
.	TRBD1	TRBV9	TRBJ1-2	CARGGAGYGYTF
.	TRBD1	TRBV5-4	TRBJ2-4	CASSPGQGIAKNIQYF
.	.	TRBV5-1	TRBJ1-1	CASGYLNTEAFF
.	.	TRBV6-1	TRBJ2-5	CASTGLGETQYF
once	.	TRBV2	TRBJ2-7	CASSQTYEQYF
.	.	TRBV6-1	TRBJ1-2	CASSRQEGGYGYTF
.	TRBD1	TRBV7-9	TRBJ1-3	CASSTGTDGNTIYF
.	.	TRBV10-3	TRBJ1-2	CAITGSGGAEGYTF
.	TRBD2	TRBV2	TRBJ2-7	CASSGTSYEQYF
.	TRBD1	TRBV2	TRBJ2-7	CASSSRGRAGEQYF